This passage covers 19 T cell receptor beta chains from one sample sequenced in a study of T cells in Graves' hyperthyroidism and ophthalmopathy. Amplification of TCR beta CDR3 regions was performed using RNA transcripts as template. First-round RT-PCR with HTBI primers amplified the TCR CDR3 region. One entry per CDR3 protein, called by TCRdb with MiXCR from the multiplex PCR reads. The data show hundreds of thousands of distinct CDR3 sequences, about 38% seen once. The sample taken for sequencing was blood. Receptors originate from a man aged 18 to 29 with Graves' hyperthyroidism.

In its sample, this clonotype was seen many times. The chain uses TRBV24-1 and TRBJ2-7; D perhaps matches TRBD1 (6 bases). Trimming took off 5 bases at V and 4 bases at J, with 11 bases between the two ends. The CDR3 covers 13 residues. The germline gives CDR1 KGHDR, CDR2 SFDVKD. The CDR3 loop is CATSGQGTYEQYF. The CDR3 region has the DNA TGTGCCACCAGTGGCCAGGGGACATACGAGCAGTACTTC.

This clonotype turned up a few times. The chain combines TRBV29-1 with TRBJ1-2; D not resolved. The ends were cut back, 0 bases at V and 4 bases at J, with 9 bases in the middle. Germline V CDR1 and CDR2: SQVTM, ANQGSEA. The CDR3 totals 13 residues. The CDR3 protein is CSVEEAGAYGYTF. The DNA of the CDR3 is TGCAGCGTTGAAGAAGCCGGCGCCTATGGCTACACCTTC.

With regard to this clonotype: Germline and junction disagree at one end, which may indicate a read error. The chain couples TRBV7-8 to TRBJ2-7, with TRBD2 identical over 7 bases. Germline-derived CDR1 and CDR2 are SGHVS and FQNEAQ. The CDR3 spans 16 residues. DNA for the CDR3: TGCGCCAGCAGCCAAGAGTACGGCGGGAGTACTTACGAGCAGTACTTC. It is translated as CASSQEYGGSTYEQYF.

The chain links TRBV2 to TRBJ2-2; either TRBD1 or TRBD2 may supply D (5 bases each). Trimming shortened V by 8 bases and J by 8 bases, and 15 bases separated the two germline ends. The CDR3 is 13 residues long. Looked up from germline, CDR1 is SNHLY and CDR2 is FYNNEI. In nucleotides, the CDR3 is TGTGCCAGCCCCTACGAGGGGTCTGGGGAGCTGTTTTTT. Translated: CASPYEGSGELFF.

This clonotype was seen ten or more times. The chain recombines TRBV19 with TRBJ2-5; TRBD1 agrees at 9 bases. The CDR3 has 13 amino acids. Trimming at V came to 9 bases and at J to 4 bases, leaving 6 bases not matched to a gene. Germline loops: CDR1 LNHDA, CDR2 SQIVND (reference sequence). The CDR3 sequence: CASTGQGLETQYF. The CDR3 DNA follows: TGTGCCAGCACCGGACAGGGGCTAGAGACCCAGTACTTC. Looking up the rest from reference TRBV19 and TRBJ2-5 gives the full variable domain: DGGITQSPKYLFRKEGQNVTLSCEQNLNHDAMYWYRQDPGQGLRLIYYSQIVNDFQKGDIAEGYSVSREKKESFPLTVTSAQKNPTAFYLCASTGQGLETQYFGPGTRLLVL.

This clonotype was counted between two and nine times. The chain links TRBV20-1 to TRBJ1-5; D is undetermined. The CDR3 sequence is 14 residues long. CDR1 and CDR2 (germline): DFQATT, SNEGSKA (reference sequence). Trimming pared 1 base from V and 1 base from J, leaving 8 bases between. The CDR3 is CSARAGRSNQPQHF. The DNA of the CDR3 is TGCAGTGCTAGAGCCGGGAGGAGCAATCAGCCCCAGCATTTT.

This chain uses TRBV7-9 with TRBJ2-2, with no clear D. This CDR3 contains 14 residues. Trimming took 2 bases from V and 4 from J, leaving 8 bases between them. CDR1 and CDR2 from the germline V gene are SEHNR and FQNEAQ (reference sequence). The CDR3 region has the DNA TGTGCCAGCAGCTTATGGGATTCCACCGGGGAGCTGTTTTTT. Translation: CASSLWDSTGELFF.

The chain combines TRBV25-1 with TRBJ1-2, with 8 bases that match TRBD1. V trimming: 8 bases; J trimming: 1 base; junction bases outside the gene matches: 12. The V gene's germline CDR1 is MGHDK and CDR2 SYGVNS. The CDR3 length is 16 residues. CDR3 in DNA: TGTGCCAGCTCACCCGGGACAGGCCCCTTTAACTATGGCTACACCTTC. Its translation: CASSPGTGPFNYGYTF.

The chain uses TRBV2 and TRBJ1-2, with unresolved D. This CDR3 spans 15 amino acids. Germline V CDR1 and CDR2: SNHLY, FYNNEI. V was trimmed by 2 bases and J by 0 bases, leaving 10 bases between them. Written as DNA, the CDR3 is TGTGCCAGCAGTGAACTCAAAAGGCCTAACTATGGCTACACCTTC. It yields the protein CASSELKRPNYGYTF.

The chain uses TRBV5-6 and TRBJ1-4; the D is unclear. Germline CDR1 reads SGHDT; CDR2 reads YYEEEE. The CDR3 is made up of 16 amino acids. V lost 5 bases and J lost 0, with 14 bases in between. Written as DNA, the CDR3 is TGTGCCAGCAGTCCAGACCCCATTGCAACTAATGAAAAACTGTTTTTT. It codes for CASSPDPIATNEKLFF. Combining the CDR3 with reference TRBV5-6 and TRBJ1-4 gives the whole variable domain DAGVTQSPTHLIKTRGQQVTLRCSPKSGHDTVSWYQQALGQGPQFIFQYYEEEERQRGNFPDRFSGHQFPNYSSELNVNALLLGDSALYLCASSPDPIATNEKLFFGSGTQLSVL.

Ten or more counts support this clonotype. The V and J genes are TRBV11-1 and TRBJ2-5, with D hard to call. The CDR3 is 12 residues long. Trimming pared 5 bases from V and 5 bases from J, leaving 9 bases between. Germline values: CDR1 SGHAT, CDR2 FQDESV (reference sequence). CDR3 residues: CASSVRAETQYF. The CDR3, as DNA: TGTGCCAGCAGCGTCCGGGCTGAGACCCAGTACTTC. The complete variable domain, with remaining parts taken from reference TRBV11-1 and TRBJ2-5, reads EAEVAQSPRYKITEKSQAVAFWCDPISGHATLYWYRQILGQGPELLVQFQDESVVDDSQLPKDRFSAERLKGVDSTLKIQPAELGDSAMYLCASSVRAETQYFGPGTRLLVL.

This clonotype was seen at least ten times. Here the CDR3 reads CATSAYWELNTEAFF. The CDR3 bases are TGTGCCACCAGCGCCTATTGGGAACTGAACACTGAAGCTTTCTTT. This rearrangement joins TRBV15 to TRBJ1-1; D remains unclear. CDR1 is LNHNV, CDR2 YYDKDF, per germline (reference sequence). The V end lost 5 bases, the J end lost 0 bases, and 13 bases lay between the germline ends. The CDR3 is 15 residues long.

At least ten counts were recorded for this clonotype. V gene TRBV6-5 combines with J gene TRBJ2-5; 8 positions agree with TRBD2. Germline V gene sequence: CDR1 MNHEY, CDR2 SVGAGI. V shed 6 bases and J 5 bases; nucleotides not matched to a gene: 5. This CDR3 contains 13 residues. CDR3 bases: TGTGCCAGCAGACAAGCGGGAGTGGAGACCCAGTACTTC. Protein sequence: CASRQAGVETQYF.

Concerning this clonotype: A clone one base away is much larger, so this may be a read error. The rearrangement uses TRBV2 and TRBJ1-1; D gene unclear. Germline V CDR1 and CDR2: SNHLY, FYNNEI. Trimming took off 7 bases at V and 1 base at J, with 7 bases between the two ends. This CDR3 is 12 amino acids long. The DNA of the CDR3 is TGTGCCAGCACTTCACCGAACACTGAAGCTTTCTTT. It translates to CASTSPNTEAFF.

This clonotype was picked up a small number of times. The chain couples TRBV7-2 to TRBJ2-2; unclear D gene. Trimming took 5 bases from V and 5 from J, leaving 15 bases between them. This CDR3 is built from 15 residues. CDR1 is SGHTA, CDR2 FQGNSA, per germline. CDR3 region: CASSLNLGSTGELFF. The CDR3 DNA follows: TGTGCCAGCAGCCTAAACCTGGGTTCGACCGGGGAGCTGTTTTTT.

This CDR3 reads CASSSHRAGSPLHF. Here the CDR3 DNA reads TGTGCCAGCAGCTCCCACAGGGCAGGGTCACCCCTCCACTTT. The chain uses TRBV7-2 and TRBJ1-6; possibly TRBD1 for D (6 bases). This CDR3 spans 14 amino acids. Deletions cut 4 bases from V and 10 bases from J, with 14 bases between. The germline gives CDR1 SGHTA, CDR2 FQGNSA. The complete variable domain, with remaining parts taken from reference TRBV7-2 and TRBJ1-6, reads GAGVSQSPSNKVTEKGKDVELRCDPISGHTALYWYRQSLGQGLEFLIYFQGNSAPDKSGLPSDRFSAERTGGSVSTLTIQRTQQEDSAVYLCASSSHRAGSPLHFGNGTRLTVT.

V and J are TRBV4-1 and TRBJ1-6; D is possibly TRBD1 (6 bases). The CDR3 is 15 residues long. Deletions cut 4 bases from V and 5 bases from J, with 12 bases between. Germline V gene data show CDR1 as MGHRA and CDR2 as YSYEKL. The CDR3: CASSRSDSDNSPLHF. The CDR3 DNA follows: TGCGCCAGCAGCCGATCGGACAGTGATAATTCACCCCTCCACTTT.

The chain uses TRBV20-1 and TRBJ2-6; 10 bases map to TRBD2. The CDR3 is 15 residues long. CDR1 DFQATT and CDR2 SNEGSKA come from the germline V gene (reference sequence). Trimming took 6 bases from V and 1 from J; bases not matched to a gene: 3. The CDR3 protein is CSALSGGSGANVLTF. For the CDR3, the DNA is TGCAGTGCCCTTAGCGGGGGGTCTGGGGCCAACGTCCTGACTTTC.

This rearrangement joins TRBV9 to TRBJ1-3; 7 bases align to TRBD1. Germline V CDR1 and CDR2: SGDLS, YYNGEE. Trimming took 3 bases from V and 3 from J; bases not matched to a gene: 6. The CDR3 covers 15 residues. The CDR3 protein is CASSEGDSFGNTIYF. The CDR3 DNA is TGTGCCAGCAGCGAGGGGGACAGTTTTGGAAACACCATATATTTT.